This entry lists 29 T cell receptor beta chains sequenced from one sample in a study of blood T cells in healthy people across ages. For the second PCR, which ran for about 7 to 11 cycles, a sample-barcoded 5' primer and a J-beta primer mix were used. TCRdb re-analysed the 5' RACE reads in MiXCR, keeping a single row per CDR3 protein. The data hold approximately 1,700,000 distinct CDR3 sequences, with around 40% observed a single time. Sequencing was performed on blood. These receptors all come from a human donor in good health.

The chain couples TRBV10-3 to TRBJ1-4; 7 bases agree with TRBD1. V shed 10 bases and J 5 bases; nucleotides not matched to a gene: 7. From germline, CDR1 is ENHRY and CDR2 SYGVKD. The CDR3 loop spans 13 amino acids. CDR3 in amino acids: CARHRGGNEKLFF. For the CDR3, the DNA is TGTGCCAGGCACAGGGGAGGAAATGAAAAACTGTTTTTT.

This clonotype was observed a handful of times. This chain links TRBV7-2 with TRBJ2-4, with TRBD2 identical over 13 bases. V lost 5 bases, J lost 4 bases, and 11 bases stayed unmatched. CDR3 length equals 18 residues. Germline-derived CDR1 and CDR2 are SGHTA and FQGNSA. The CDR3 loop reads CASSAPQGLAGYKNIQYF. The CDR3 nucleotides read TGTGCCAGCAGCGCCCCTCAGGGACTAGCGGGGTATAAAAACATTCAGTACTTC. The variable domain in full, completed from reference TRBV7-2 and TRBJ2-4, reads GAGVSQSPSNKVTEKGKDVELRCDPISGHTALYWYRQSLGQGLEFLIYFQGNSAPDKSGLPSDRFSAERTGGSVSTLTIQRTQQEDSAVYLCASSAPQGLAGYKNIQYFGAGTRLSVL.

This clonotype was recorded only once. The chain carries TRBV6-1 and TRBJ2-3, with TRBD2 matching 10 bases. Germline V lookup: CDR1 MNHNS, CDR2 SASEGT. The CDR3 loop spans 17 amino acids. The V segment lost 2 bases and the J segment 3 bases; nucleotides outside the gene matches: 8. In nucleotides, the CDR3 is TGTGCCAGCAGTGAAAACGGAGCGGGGGGGCCGACAGATACGCAGTATTTT. Translating gives CASSENGAGGPTDTQYF.

This clonotype was picked up one time. A junction boundary mismatches the germline segment, possibly from a read error. This chain joins TRBV4-2 and TRBJ2-2; D is unresolved. The CDR3 is 15 residues long. The germline V gene has CDR1 LGHNA and CDR2 YNFKEQ. The CDR3 coding sequence is TGTGTCAGCAGCCAATACGAATTTAACACCGGGGAGCTGTTTTTT. Translating it yields CVSSQYEFNTGELFF.

This clonotype has a single count. The chain uses TRBV4-2 and TRBJ2-1; 9 bases are shared with TRBD1. Germline CDR1 is LGHNA and CDR2 is YNFKEQ. This CDR3 spans 15 amino acids. V dropped 3 bases and J dropped 5; count of bases not matched to a gene: 5. The DNA for the CDR3 is TGTGCCAGCAGCCACTGGGACAGGGAAAACAATGAGCAGTTCTTC. Encoded protein: CASSHWDRENNEQFF.

This clonotype was detected only a few times. The chain joins TRBV5-6 to TRBJ1-1; D gene ambiguous. Germline V lookup: CDR1 SGHDT, CDR2 YYEEEE. V gave up 7 bases and J gave up 8 bases, with 21 bases separating them. The CDR3 sequence is 14 residues long. CDR3 coding DNA: TGTGCCAGCTTCTGGAGGCTTCGGGTGGGGGAAGCTTTCTTT. This sequence encodes CASFWRLRVGEAFF.

This clonotype was seen a handful of times. This chain connects TRBV7-2 to TRBJ1-1; D call uncertain. This CDR3 is built from 15 residues. Germline CDR1 and CDR2: SGHTA and FQGNSA. V shed 2 bases and J shed 1 base, with 11 bases lying between them. The CDR3 DNA reads TGTGCCAGCAGCTTATTAGCGGTCGGGAACACTGAAGCTTTCTTT. This gives the protein CASSLLAVGNTEAFF.

This rearrangement joins TRBV7-2 to TRBJ1-2; 7 bases match TRBD1. Germline values: CDR1 SGHTA, CDR2 FQGNSA. V shed 6 bases, J shed 1 base, and the junction held 14 bases outside the gene matches. The CDR3 totals 17 residues. For the CDR3, the DNA is TGTGCCAGCAGTCAAAGGCCCCCGGGACAGCATAACTATGGCTACACCTTC. Its protein is CASSQRPPGQHNYGYTF.

The chain uses TRBV6-6 and TRBJ2-1; D gene unclear. The CDR3 is 11 residues long. Per germline, CDR1 MNHNY and CDR2 SVGAGI (reference sequence). Trimming removed 2 bases at V and 9 bases at J, with 5 bases between. The CDR3 nucleotides read TGTGCCAGCAGTTACGAGTTTGAGCAGTTCTTC. Its protein product is CASSYEFEQFF.

The chain carries TRBV7-2 and TRBJ1-1; D is unclear. The CDR3 contains 14 residues. The germline V and J ends were trimmed by 3 bases and 0 bases, with 8 bases remaining between them. Looked up from germline, CDR1 is SGHTA and CDR2 is FQGNSA. The CDR3 protein is CASSFPVMNTEAFF. The CDR3 DNA reads as TGTGCCAGCAGCTTCCCGGTCATGAACACTGAAGCTTTCTTT.

The CDR3, as DNA: TGTGCCAGCAGCTTAGGGGCCCAGACTGAAGCTTTCTTT. Translation: CASSLGAQTEAFF. The chain combines TRBV7-2 with TRBJ1-1; D gene unclear. The V gene lost 1 base and the J gene lost 5 bases, with 8 bases spanning the gap. The CDR3 consists of 13 residues. In germline, CDR1 is SGHTA, CDR2 FQGNSA.

The J gene is TRBJ2-5, the V gene TRBV5-1; 7 nucleotides line up with TRBD1. Losses at the gene ends were 4 bases for V and 11 bases for J; bases not matched to a gene: 11. CDR1 and CDR2 from the germline V gene are SGHRS and YFSETQ. There are 13 residues in the CDR3. The CDR3 loop is CASSDRASREQYF. Written as DNA, the CDR3 is TGCGCCAGCAGCGACAGGGCGTCGAGGGAGCAGTACTTC.

This clonotype was found many times. The chain joins TRBV7-8 to TRBJ1-2; weak D call: TRBD1 (5 bases). The CDR3 is made up of 16 amino acids. The germline V gene encodes CDR1 SGHVS and CDR2 FQNEAQ. Trimming cost V 3 bases and J 5 bases, with 19 bases left between them. The CDR3 region has the DNA TGTGCCAGCAGCTTCGGGGCGGCAGCCCGGGGGTATGGCTACACCTTC. The encoded protein is CASSFGAAARGYGYTF.

This clonotype was picked up a small number of times. The DNA of the CDR3 is TGTGCCACCAGTGAACGAGGACAGGGCCAAGAGACCCAGTACTTC. This codes for CATSERGQGQETQYF. The chain couples TRBV24-1 to TRBJ2-5; 8 bases match TRBD1. The CDR3 has 15 amino acids. V was clipped by 4 bases and J by 1 base; unmatched bases: 4. From germline, CDR1 is KGHDR and CDR2 SFDVKD.

V is TRBV9 and J is TRBJ1-2, with D possibly TRBD1 on 5 matching bases. CDR3 length: 14 amino acids. Trimming took 4 bases from V and 2 from J, leaving 12 bases between them. CDR1 SGDLS and CDR2 YYNGEE come from the germline V gene. CDR3 nucleotide sequence: TGTGCCAGCAGCCCCGGGGACGGGAACTATGGCTACACCTTC. It encodes CASSPGDGNYGYTF.

This sequence joins TRBV7-6 and TRBJ2-5; TRBD2 agrees at 9 bases. CDR3 length equals 16 residues. Trimming cost V 1 base and J 3 bases; bases outside gene matches: 6. Germline CDR1 is SGHVS and CDR2 is FNYEAQ. In DNA form, the CDR3 reads TGTGCCAGCAGCTTAGAGGTAGCGGGAGATGAAGAGACCCAGTACTTC. Residues: CASSLEVAGDEETQYF. Full variable domain (missing parts from reference TRBV7-6 and TRBJ2-5): GAGVSQSPRYKVTKRGQDVALRCDPISGHVSLYWYRQALGQGPEFLTYFNYEAQQDKSGLPNDRFSAERPEGSISTLTIQRTEQRDSAMYRCASSLEVAGDEETQYFGPGTRLLVL.

This clonotype was picked up a small number of times. The chain employs TRBV2 and TRBJ2-1, with 8 nucleotides matching TRBD2. The CDR3 has 14 amino acids. V lost 6 bases, J lost 7 bases, and 8 bases stayed unmatched. CDR1 and CDR2 (germline): SNHLY, FYNNEI. The CDR3 here is CASSGGLVENEQFF. In DNA, the CDR3 is TGTGCCAGCAGCGGGGGACTAGTTGAGAATGAGCAGTTCTTC.

The V call is TRBV29-1, the J call TRBJ1-1, with 9 bases aligning to TRBD1. The V gene end was trimmed by 2 bases and the J gene end by 5 bases; junction bases not matched to a gene: 3. CDR3 length: 13 residues. The V gene's germline CDR1 is SQVTM and CDR2 ANQGSEA. The CDR3 DNA reads as TGCAGCGTTGAACGGACAGGGGTTACTGAAGCTTTCTTT. Its protein product is CSVERTGVTEAFF.

This clonotype was seen a handful of times. The V gene is TRBV20-1, the J gene TRBJ2-5; 7 bases map to TRBD1. Per germline, CDR1 DFQATT and CDR2 SNEGSKA (reference sequence). V lost 5 bases and J lost 5; bases outside the gene matches: 8. The CDR3 loop spans 13 amino acids. The CDR3 DNA follows: TGCAGTGCTCTCGACAGGGAATGGGAGACCCAGTACTTC. Amino acid sequence: CSALDREWETQYF.

Note on this clonotype: A read error may explain this, as a much larger clone is one base away. The V call is TRBV29-1, the J call TRBJ2-1, with a possible D match to TRBD2 (7 bases). V lost 7 bases to trimming and J lost 5 bases, with 18 bases between them. CDR3 size: 14 residues. The V gene's germline CDR1 is SQVTM and CDR2 ANQGSEA. The CDR3 DNA sequence: TGCAGCGGAAGGACTAGGGGGGGAGACAATGAGCAGTTCTTC. This codes for CSGRTRGGDNEQFF.

This clonotype has more than one count but fewer than ten. The chain carries TRBV7-2 and TRBJ2-5; 14 positions match TRBD2. V dropped 5 bases and J dropped 6; count of bases not matched to a gene: 8. CDR3 length equals 16 residues. Germline CDR1 is SGHTA and CDR2 is FQGNSA. The CDR3 is CASSPMTSGGEQTQYF. The CDR3 region has the DNA TGTGCCAGCAGCCCGATGACTAGCGGGGGGGAACAGACCCAGTACTTC.

On this clonotype: One base away lies a much larger clone, so this may be a sequencing read error. This chain joins TRBV9 and TRBJ1-2, with TRBD1 matching 9 bases. Germline CDR1 SGDLS, CDR2 YYNGEE. The CDR3 spans 15 residues. V dropped 3 bases and J dropped 6; count of bases not matched to a gene: 9. The CDR3 here is CASSERTGVRDGYTF. The CDR3 bases are TGTGCCAGCAGCGAAAGGACAGGGGTCAGGGATGGCTACACCTTC. The whole variable domain, remainder taken from reference TRBV9 and TRBJ1-2, is DSGVTQTPKHLITATGQRVTLRCSPRSGDLSVYWYQQSLDQGLQFLIQYYNGEERAKGNILERFSAQQFPDLHSELNLSSLELGDSALYFCASSERTGVRDGYTFGSGTRLTVV.

J is TRBJ1-5 and V is TRBV20-1, with D unclear. CDR3 size: 11 residues. V gave up 1 base and J gave up 7 bases, with 5 bases separating them. The germline CDR1 and CDR2 sequences are DFQATT and SNEGSKA (reference sequence). The chain's CDR3 is CSARGVQPQHF. Written as DNA, the CDR3 is TGCAGTGCTAGAGGTGTCCAGCCCCAGCATTTT.

The chain is built from TRBV4-3 and TRBJ2-1; D possibly corresponds to TRBD2 (7 bases). Germline CDR1 reads LGHNA; CDR2 reads YSLEER. The CDR3 spans 16 residues. Trimming cost V 3 bases and J 8 bases, with 20 bases left between them. The CDR3 sequence is CASSQSLGGGLHEQFF. For the CDR3, the DNA is TGCGCCAGCAGCCAGTCTTTGGGGGGGGGCCTTCATGAGCAGTTCTTC.

In its sample, this clonotype was seen a few times. CDR3 loop: CASSLDMEVGARGNEQFF. The CDR3 DNA reads TGTGCCAGCAGCTTAGATATGGAGGTGGGGGCAAGGGGCAATGAGCAGTTCTTC. The chain uses TRBV11-2 and TRBJ2-1; a possible D gene is TRBD1 (6 bases). Germline V gene lookup returns CDR1 SGHAT and CDR2 FQNNGV. V was pared by 0 bases and J by 6 bases, with 21 bases between. There are 18 residues in the CDR3.

This clonotype has just one count. A read error may explain this, as a much larger clone is one base away. The V and J genes are TRBV7-9 and TRBJ2-6, with D possibly TRBD1 on 6 matching bases. CDR1 and CDR2 from the germline V gene are SEHNR and FQNEAQ (reference sequence). This CDR3 has 13 residues. DNA for the CDR3: TGTACCAGCAGCCTGGGACAAGGCAACGTCCTGACTTTC. It codes for CTSSLGQGNVLTF.

This chain uses TRBV5-1 with TRBJ2-7; tentative D call: TRBD1 (5 bases). The length of the CDR3 is 14 residues. Germline CDR1 SGHRS, CDR2 YFSETQ. V was shortened by 4 bases and J by 1 base, with 12 bases between the two germline ends. CDR3 sequence (DNA): TGCGCCAGCAGCGGGGCTTCGAGATCCTACGAGCAGTACTTC. Translated, it gives CASSGASRSYEQYF.

The chain carries TRBV7-2 and TRBJ2-1; 9 positions agree with TRBD1. The length of the CDR3 is 15 residues. The germline V gene encodes CDR1 SGHTA and CDR2 FQGNSA. The V segment lost 5 bases and the J segment 8 bases; nucleotides outside the gene matches: 10. CDR3 sequence (DNA): TGTGCCAGCAGCCCCGGACAGGGGATGTTAGATGAGCAGTTCTTC. This sequence encodes CASSPGQGMLDEQFF.

V is TRBV12-3 or TRBV12-4 and J is TRBJ1-4; tentatively, D is TRBD1 (5 bases). Trimming took off 1 base at V and 7 bases at J, with 10 bases between the two ends. The CDR3 loop spans 14 amino acids. CDR3 in DNA: TGTGCCAGCAGTTTAGGGGGACGGGTTGAAAAACTGTTTTTT. Its protein product is CASSLGGRVEKLFF.